This is a list of T cell receptor beta chains from one sample in a study of T cells after yellow fever vaccination. TCRdb re-analysed the 5' RACE reads in MiXCR, keeping a single row per CDR3 protein. There are around 310,000 distinct CDR3 sequences in the sample; approximately 4.5% occur only once, and roughly 19% lies in the top ten. Material: PBMCs, obtained 15 days after the yellow fever booster vaccination. The receptors were sampled from a man aged 18 to 29 who received the YFV17D yellow fever vaccine. CDR3s include the opening cysteine and the closing phenylalanine or tryptophan. The D gene is left open where the match is weak. Expanded clones get a size class; other rows say once, few or many, or leave the size out.

.	TRBV29-1	TRBJ1-2	.	TGCAGCGTCGCCCCTGGGACGGTGAACTATGGCTACACCTTC	CSVAPGTVNYGYTF
.	TRBV13	TRBJ2-4	.	TGTGCCAGCAGCTTAAAGTCTGGGGGTTACAAGGCCAAAAACATTCAGTACTTC	CASSLKSGGYKAKNIQYF
many	TRBV4-1	TRBJ2-5	TRBD1	TGCGCCAGCAGCCAACCTACAGGGGGGAAGACCCAGTACTTC	CASSQPTGGKTQYF
.	TRBV7-2	TRBJ1-3	.	TGTGCCAGCAGCCCAGGGGCGGCCAACTCTGGAAACACCATATATTTT	CASSPGAANSGNTIYF
.	TRBV5-6	TRBJ1-6	.	TGTGCCAGCAGCTTGGTCGGGTCAGTTTACGATTCACCCCTCCACTTT	CASSLVGSVYDSPLHF
many	TRBV20-1	TRBJ1-6	.	TGCAGTGCTAGGTTGCAGGAGAATTCACCCCTCCACTTT	CSARLQENSPLHF
few	TRBV30	TRBJ2-5	.	TGTGCCTGGAGCCGGGACTTTCAAGAGACCCAGTACTTC	CAWSRDFQETQYF
many	TRBV20-1	TRBJ2-1	TRBD1	TGCAGTGTTCGAAGACAGGGAGCTTACAATGAGCAGTTCTTC	CSVRRQGAYNEQFF
many	TRBV20-1	TRBJ1-6	.	TGCAGTGCCCAAGCTCCAAATTCACCCCTCCACTTT	CSAQAPNSPLHF
.	TRBV12-5	TRBJ1-1	TRBD1	TGTGCTAGTGGTTTGGTACAGGGGGGTTCCGGGACTGAAGCTTTCTTT	CASGLVQGGSGTEAFF
many	TRBV2	TRBJ2-3	.	TGTGCCAGCAGCCTCGGAGCCGCGACGGATACGCAGTATTTT	CASSLGAATDTQYF
few	TRBV18	TRBJ1-2	TRBD1	TGTGCCAGCTCACCCGCGACAGGGCTAGGCTATGGCTACACCTTC	CASSPATGLGYGYTF
.	TRBV4-1	TRBJ1-1	.	TGCGCCAGCAGCCAAGGCTCGCGGCTAGGGTATTTGACTGAAGCTTTCTTT	CASSQGSRLGYLTEAFF
many	TRBV5-1	TRBJ2-1	TRBD1	TGCGCCAGCAGCATAGCGGGACAGGGGAGTGGTAATGAGCAGTTCTTC	CASSIAGQGSGNEQFF
few	TRBV7-8	TRBJ2-6	.	TGTGCCAGCAGCTTACCGGCAGGGGCTGGGGCCAACGTCCTGACTTTC	CASSLPAGAGANVLTF
few	TRBV12-3/TRBV12-4	TRBJ2-7	TRBD2	TGTGCCAGCAGTTCCCCAGCGGGACTAGCGGGGGGCAAGCAGTACTTC	CASSSPAGLAGGKQYF
few	TRBV6-1	TRBJ2-2	TRBD2	TGTGCCAGCAGTGAAGAAGCGGGATACACCGGGGAGCTGTTTTTT	CASSEEAGYTGELFF
many	TRBV7-7	TRBJ1-2	.	TGTGCTAGCAGCTTAGGCCACAGGGACGGCTACACCTTC	CASSLGHRDGYTF
many	TRBV12-3/TRBV12-4	TRBJ2-3	TRBD1	TGTGCCAGCAGTTTGGACAGGGCAGGGGCAGATACGCAGTATTTT	CASSLDRAGADTQYF
.	TRBV5-5	TRBJ2-1	TRBD1	TGTGCCAGCAGCTCACTCCGGGACAGTTCCTACAATGAGCAGTTCTTC	CASSSLRDSSYNEQFF
.	TRBV7-2	TRBJ2-5	.	TGTGCCAGCAGCTTAGTTTTTGCAGAGACCCAGTACTTC	CASSLVFAETQYF
many	TRBV20-1	TRBJ2-5	TRBD2	TGCAGTGCCGTACCGGGACTAGCGGGTAATCGAGAGACCCAGTACTTC	CSAVPGLAGNRETQYF
few	TRBV6-5	TRBJ1-1	.	TGTGCCAGCAGTTACATGACGGTTATGAACACTGAAGCTTTCTTT	CASSYMTVMNTEAFF
few	TRBV12-3/TRBV12-4	TRBJ2-2	.	TGTGCCAGTACGACAGGAGGTCACACCGGGGAGCTGTTTTTT	CASTTGGHTGELFF
few	TRBV27	TRBJ1-2	.	TGTGCCAGCAGTTTTAGCAGGGAAGTCTATGGCTACACCTTC	CASSFSREVYGYTF
few	TRBV27	TRBJ2-3	.	TGTGCCAGCAGTTCCCCCTCATGGCTAGGCACCGTAAGCACAGATACGCAGTATTTT	CASSSPSWLGTVSTDTQYF
.	TRBV18	TRBJ2-1	TRBD2	TGTGCCAGCTCACCACCTCCCGGCGGGGGTTACAATGAGCAGTTCTTC	CASSPPPGGGYNEQFF
.	TRBV24-1	TRBJ1-1	.	TGTGCCACCAGTGATCAACAGGGAGATAACACTGAAGCTTTCTTT	CATSDQQGDNTEAFF
few	TRBV5-8	TRBJ2-1	TRBD2	TGTGCCAGCAGCTTGGTAGCGGGGGATGAGCAGTTCTTC	CASSLVAGDEQFF
many	TRBV30	TRBJ2-2	TRBD1	TGTGCCTGGAGTTTAACCGGGACAGGGTTCACCGGGGAGCTGTTTTTT	CAWSLTGTGFTGELFF
.	TRBV20-1	TRBJ1-3	.	TGCAGTGCTAGAGATTCAGGAGGTGGAAACACCATATATTTT	CSARDSGGGNTIYF
few	TRBV20-1	TRBJ2-7	.	TGCAGTGCTAGGCGCCGGGTCGCCTCCTACGAGCAGTACTTC	CSARRRVASYEQYF
.	TRBV4-1	TRBJ2-7	.	TGCGCCAGCAGCCAAAATCAGAGGACTGGGCAGTACTTC	CASSQNQRTGQYF
many	TRBV15	TRBJ1-6	.	TGTGCCACCCGCAAGGGGGGCGACGGGGCCCAGGCCCTCCACTTT	CATRKGGDGAQALHF
many	TRBV6-2/TRBV6-3	TRBJ1-1	TRBD1	TGTGCCAGCAGTTACTCGGACAGGGGATACACTGAAGCTTTCTTT	CASSYSDRGYTEAFF
few	TRBV20-1	TRBJ1-1	.	TGCAGTGCTAGAGCGGAAGCAGGGAACACTGAAGCTTTCTTT	CSARAEAGNTEAFF
.	TRBV7-2	TRBJ2-1	TRBD2	TGTGCCAGCAGCTCGGACTACCACCTAGCGGGGAGGTCCAATGAGCAGTTCTTC	CASSSDYHLAGRSNEQFF